The next 5 T cell receptor beta chains were all read from a single sample in a study of shared clonotypes between healthy human individuals. Here immunoSEQ multiplex PCR was the method, and the copy in TCRdb shows in-frame clones only, minus some. The profile shows more than 400,000 clones, about 95% of them singletons. Input material: naive CD4+ T cells sorted from blood. The subset denotes: CD45RA+ positively selected. Receptor source: a woman aged 25 to 39 in good health.

This rearrangement joins TRBV6-5 to TRBJ2-3; a weak D match, TRBD1 (6 bases). The CDR3 has 13 amino acids. V gave up 6 bases and J gave up 4 bases, with 11 bases separating them. Germline CDR1 and CDR2: MNHEY and SVGAGI. The DNA of the CDR3 is TGTGCCAGCAGCCGGGCAGGGGCAGATACGCAGTATTTT. It translates to CASSRAGADTQYF.

V gene TRBV27 combines with J gene TRBJ2-7; TRBD2 is a possible D gene (5 bases). Trimming stripped 5 bases from V and 3 bases from J, with 14 bases between. The length of the CDR3 is 14 residues. Germline loops: CDR1 MNHEY, CDR2 SMNVEV (reference sequence). The CDR3 is CASSPRRRFYEQYF. As DNA, the CDR3 is TGTGCCAGCAGTCCTCGGAGGCGCTTCTACGAGCAGTACTTC.

The rearrangement joins TRBV7-2 to TRBJ2-7; 7 bases map to TRBD2. V lost 0 bases to trimming and J lost 3 bases; unmatched junction nucleotides: 8. This CDR3 is 16 amino acids long. Per germline, CDR1 SGHTA and CDR2 FQGNSA. The CDR3 DNA is TGTGCCAGCAGCTTAGCTAGCTCTAGCGGAATCTACGAGCAGTACTTC. Translated, it gives CASSLASSSGIYEQYF.

The chain has TRBV14 and TRBJ1-5; no firm D call. V was shortened by 4 bases and J by 5 bases, with 9 bases between the two germline ends. The CDR3 has 13 amino acids. Germline V lookup: CDR1 SGHDN, CDR2 FVKESK. CDR3 region: CASSPGLDQPQHF. The DNA of the CDR3 is TGTGCCAGCAGCCCCGGACTAGATCAGCCCCAGCATTTT. Supplemented by reference TRBV14 and TRBJ1-5, the full variable domain reads EAGVTQFPSHSVIEKGQTVTLRCDPISGHDNLYWYRRVMGKEIKFLLHFVKESKQDESGMPNNRFLAERTGGTYSTLKVQPAELEDSGVYFCASSPGLDQPQHFGDGTRLSIL.

V gene TRBV4-1 combines with J gene TRBJ2-2; TRBD2 matches 10 bases. J gave up 5 bases and V 6 bases, and 9 bases lay outside the gene matches. This CDR3 is 16 amino acids long. Germline V gives CDR1 MGHRA, CDR2 YSYEKL. CDR3 sequence reads: CASRGASGRKTGELFF. The CDR3, as DNA: TGCGCCAGCAGAGGTGCTAGCGGGAGAAAAACCGGGGAGCTGTTTTTT.